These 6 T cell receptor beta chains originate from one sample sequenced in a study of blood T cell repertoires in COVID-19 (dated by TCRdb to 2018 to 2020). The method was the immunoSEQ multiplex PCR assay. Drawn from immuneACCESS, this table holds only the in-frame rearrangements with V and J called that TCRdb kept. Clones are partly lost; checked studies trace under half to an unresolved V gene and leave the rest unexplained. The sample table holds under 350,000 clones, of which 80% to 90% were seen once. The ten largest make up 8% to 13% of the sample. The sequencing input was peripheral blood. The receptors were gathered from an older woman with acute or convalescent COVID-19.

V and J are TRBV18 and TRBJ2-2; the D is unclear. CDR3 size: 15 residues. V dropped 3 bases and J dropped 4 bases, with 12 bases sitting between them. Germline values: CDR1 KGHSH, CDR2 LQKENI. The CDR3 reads CASSPEEISTGELFF. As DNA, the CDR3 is TGTGCCAGCTCACCCGAAGAGATATCCACCGGGGAGCTGTTTTTT.

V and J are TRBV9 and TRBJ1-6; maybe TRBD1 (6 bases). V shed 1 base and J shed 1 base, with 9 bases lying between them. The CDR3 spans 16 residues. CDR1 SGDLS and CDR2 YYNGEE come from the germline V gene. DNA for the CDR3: TGTGCCAGCAGCGTACAGGACAGATCCTATAATTCACCCCTCCACTTT. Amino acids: CASSVQDRSYNSPLHF.

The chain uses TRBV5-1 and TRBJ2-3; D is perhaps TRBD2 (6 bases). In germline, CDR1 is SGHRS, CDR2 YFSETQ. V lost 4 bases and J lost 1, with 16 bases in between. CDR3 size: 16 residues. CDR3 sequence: CASSAASREGTDTQYF. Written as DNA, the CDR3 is TGCGCCAGCAGCGCGGCTTCCAGGGAGGGCACAGATACGCAGTATTTT.

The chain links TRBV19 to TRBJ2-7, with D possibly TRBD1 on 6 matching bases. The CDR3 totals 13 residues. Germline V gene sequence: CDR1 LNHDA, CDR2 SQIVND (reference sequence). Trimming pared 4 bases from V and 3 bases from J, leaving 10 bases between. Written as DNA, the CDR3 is TGTGCCAGTAGTAGGACAGAGGGCTACGAGCAGTACTTC. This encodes CASSRTEGYEQYF.

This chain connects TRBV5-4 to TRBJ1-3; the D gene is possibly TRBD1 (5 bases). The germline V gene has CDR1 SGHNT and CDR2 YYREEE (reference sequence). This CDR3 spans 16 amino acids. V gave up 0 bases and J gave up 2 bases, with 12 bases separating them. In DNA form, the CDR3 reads TGTGCCAGCAGCTTGGCCTCCGGGGGGACTGGAAACACCATATATTTT. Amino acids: CASSLASGGTGNTIYF.

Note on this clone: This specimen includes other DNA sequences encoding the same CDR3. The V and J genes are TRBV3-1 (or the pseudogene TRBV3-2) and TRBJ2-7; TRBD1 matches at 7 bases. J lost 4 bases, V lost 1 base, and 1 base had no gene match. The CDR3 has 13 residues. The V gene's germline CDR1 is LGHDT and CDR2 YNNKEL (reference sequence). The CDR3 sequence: CASSQGDRYEQYF. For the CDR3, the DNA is TGTGCCAGCAGCCAAGGGGACAGATACGAGCAGTACTTC.